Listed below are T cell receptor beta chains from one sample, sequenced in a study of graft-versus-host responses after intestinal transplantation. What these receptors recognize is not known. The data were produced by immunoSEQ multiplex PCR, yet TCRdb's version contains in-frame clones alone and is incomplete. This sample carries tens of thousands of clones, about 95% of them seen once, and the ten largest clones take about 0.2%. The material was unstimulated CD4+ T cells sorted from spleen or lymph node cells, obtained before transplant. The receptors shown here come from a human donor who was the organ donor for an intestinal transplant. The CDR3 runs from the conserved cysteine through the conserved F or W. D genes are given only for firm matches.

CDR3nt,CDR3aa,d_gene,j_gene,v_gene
TGTGCCAGTAGTATAACCCGTGACGGATATCAGCCCCAGCATTTT,CASSITRDGYQPQHF,.,TRBJ1-5,TRBV19
TGTGCCAGCAGCTTATTGGATAATTCACCCCTCCACTTT,CASSLLDNSPLHF,.,TRBJ1-6,TRBV7-3
TGCGCCAGCAGCCTGGGCGACACCGGGGAGCTGTTTTTT,CASSLGDTGELFF,.,TRBJ2-2,TRBV5-1
TGTGCCAGCAGTTTCACAGGGGGCACGGGAAATTCACCCCTCCACTTT,CASSFTGGTGNSPLHF,TRBD1,TRBJ1-6,TRBV27
TGCGCCAGCAGCTTGGTGGTAGCCGTAAGCACAGATACGCAGTATTTT,CASSLVVAVSTDTQYF,.,TRBJ2-3,TRBV5-1
TGCGCCAGCAGCTATGACCCAGGGGACCGCACAGATACGCAGTATTTT,CASSYDPGDRTDTQYF,.,TRBJ2-3,TRBV5-1
TGTGCCAGCTCACCCGCCTATGAGCAGTTCTTC,CASSPAYEQFF,.,TRBJ2-1,TRBV18
TGTGCCAGCAGCTTGGGCCTAACAGGGGGCACTGAAGCTTTCTTT,CASSLGLTGGTEAFF,TRBD1,TRBJ1-1,TRBV5-8
TGCGCCAGCAGCCCGAACGGGGGGGCCGTCAACACCGGGGAGCTGTTTTTT,CASSPNGGAVNTGELFF,TRBD2,TRBJ2-2,TRBV5-1
TGTGCCAGCAGGGTTATCATACAAGAGACCCAGTACTTC,CASRVIIQETQYF,.,TRBJ2-5,TRBV6-5
TGCGCCAGCAGCCTAAGAAGCTGGGACAGGTTAAGCAATGAGCAGTTCTTC,CASSLRSWDRLSNEQFF,TRBD1,TRBJ2-1,TRBV4-1
TGTGCCACACAGCGGGGGGGTGTGACCCAGTACTTC,CATQRGGVTQYF,TRBD2,TRBJ2-5,TRBV6-1
TGTGCCAGCAGTCCCTATGGGTCCTACGAGCAGTACTTC,CASSPYGSYEQYF,.,TRBJ2-7,TRBV7-9
TGTGCCAGCAGTTTCCGGTTTGGGGGGAACTATGGCTACACCTTC,CASSFRFGGNYGYTF,.,TRBJ1-2,TRBV28
TGTGCCAGCAGCCATAAGAAGACTAGCGGGGGTAGGGATACGCAGTATTTT,CASSHKKTSGGRDTQYF,TRBD2,TRBJ2-3,TRBV7-8
TGTGCCAGCAGTCCATCGGCGGGACTAGCGATGGATACGCAGTATTTT,CASSPSAGLAMDTQYF,TRBD2,TRBJ2-3,TRBV28